The 17 T cell receptor beta chains below all came from one sample that was sequenced in a study of T cells of healthy individuals. TCRdb re-called the 5' RACE reads through MiXCR, storing one row per CDR3 protein. This table has about 53,000 distinct CDR3 sequences, roughly 14% appearing once. These receptors were collected from a human donor in good health.

In the case of this clonotype: A read error is possible here, since a much larger clone lies one base away. The gene calls are TRBV29-1 and TRBJ2-1; 10 positions match TRBD2. In germline, CDR1 is SQVTM, CDR2 ANQGSEA. V shed 6 bases and J 10 bases; nucleotides not matched to a gene: 9. The CDR3 extends over 13 amino acids. CDR3 protein: CSVNSGGTTEQFF. The CDR3 nucleotides are TGCAGCGTGAATAGCGGGGGGACCACCGAGCAGTTCTTC.

V usage is TRBV18 and J usage is TRBJ2-7; 10 bases map to TRBD1. Per germline, CDR1 KGHSH and CDR2 LQKENI. The trim removed 8 bases at V and 0 bases at J, leaving 7 bases unmatched. The CDR3 has 15 amino acids. This CDR3 reads CASANRDRGSYEQYF. CDR3 in DNA: TGTGCCAGCGCCAATCGGGACAGGGGCTCCTACGAGCAGTACTTC.

This clonotype occurred a few times. The V call is TRBV5-1, the J call TRBJ2-7; 12 nucleotides line up with TRBD1. Germline V gives CDR1 SGHRS, CDR2 YFSETQ. J gave up 7 bases and V 4 bases, and 6 bases lay outside the gene matches. This CDR3 has 14 residues. The CDR3 here is CASSLGQGAEEQYF. CDR3 DNA: TGCGCCAGCAGCCTGGGACAGGGGGCTGAAGAGCAGTACTTC.

At least ten counts were recorded for this clonotype. The V gene is TRBV5-8, the J gene TRBJ2-1; either TRBD1 or TRBD2 may fit D (6 bases each). Germline CDR1 and CDR2: SGHTS and YDEGEE. The CDR3 runs to 17 residues. Trimming removed 2 bases at V and 0 bases at J, with 15 bases between. The CDR3 region is CASSFLRGPDSYNEQFF. CDR3 nucleotides: TGTGCCAGCAGCTTCCTCCGGGGGCCAGACTCCTACAATGAGCAGTTCTTC. Using reference TRBV5-8 and TRBJ2-1 for the parts outside the CDR3, the full variable domain is EAGVTQSPTHLIKTRGQQATLRCSPISGHTSVYWYQQALGLGLQFLLWYDEGEERNRGNFPPRFSGRQFPNYSSELNVNALELEDSALYLCASSFLRGPDSYNEQFFGPGTRLTVL.

This clonotype occurred a few times. This chain links TRBV19 with TRBJ1-1, with D unclear. Trimming stripped 7 bases from V and 5 bases from J, with 17 bases between. There are 14 residues in the CDR3. The germline V gene encodes CDR1 LNHDA and CDR2 SQIVND (reference sequence). CDR3 residues: CASKDPGVKTEAFF. The CDR3 DNA follows: TGTGCCAGTAAAGACCCGGGAGTCAAGACTGAAGCTTTCTTT.

This chain connects TRBV24-1 to TRBJ2-4; D is possibly TRBD2 (6 bases). Per germline, CDR1 KGHDR and CDR2 SFDVKD. Trimming stripped 7 bases from V and 0 bases from J, with 12 bases between. CDR3 length: 15 residues. The CDR3, as DNA: TGTGCCACCAGGCCAGGGACTCTAGCCAAAAACATTCAGTACTTC. It is translated as CATRPGTLAKNIQYF.

This clonotype has at least ten counts. The chain combines TRBV4-3 with TRBJ2-1; 11 bases map to TRBD2. This CDR3 has 17 residues. Germline V gene lookup returns CDR1 LGHNA and CDR2 YSLEER. J was trimmed by 9 bases and V by 0 bases; bases with no gene match: 10. The CDR3 sequence is CASSQDRASGRRGEQFF. For the CDR3, the DNA is TGCGCCAGCAGCCAAGATCGGGCTAGCGGGAGGAGAGGTGAGCAGTTCTTC.

This rearrangement joins TRBV6-2 or TRBV6-3 to TRBJ1-1; TRBD1 agrees at 7 bases. After removal of 2 bases from V and 4 bases from J, the junction contained 7 bases not matched to a gene. The CDR3 extends over 15 amino acids. CDR1 is MNHEY, CDR2 SVGEGT, per germline. CDR3 DNA: TGTGCCAGCAGTTACCGAGGGGGCGCGTCCACTGAAGCTTTCTTT. Protein: CASSYRGGASTEAFF.

This clonotype was found many times. The chain employs TRBV30 and TRBJ2-3; 9 bases fit TRBD2. The germline gives CDR1 GTSNPN, CDR2 SVGIG (reference sequence). CDR3 size: 18 residues. V lost 0 bases to trimming and J lost 3 bases; unmatched junction nucleotides: 13. Written as DNA, the CDR3 is TGTGCCTGGAGTGTTTTTAGCGGGAGTTTTGAGGAAACAGATACGCAGTATTTT. Encoded protein: CAWSVFSGSFEETDTQYF.

V and J are TRBV3-1 and TRBJ2-3, with no clear D. CDR3 length: 11 residues. V was shortened by 1 base and J by 6 bases, with 2 bases between the two germline ends. Germline V gene sequence: CDR1 LGHDT, CDR2 YNNKEL (reference sequence). The CDR3 sequence is CASSQVDTQYF. CDR3 coding DNA: TGTGCCAGCAGCCAAGTTGATACGCAGTATTTT.

The chain combines TRBV5-1 with TRBJ2-2; TRBD1 matches at 8 bases. In germline, CDR1 is SGHRS, CDR2 YFSETQ. J lost 5 bases, V lost 2 bases, and 5 bases had no gene match. CDR3 size: 15 residues. Here the CDR3 DNA reads TGCGCCAGCAGCTTCGACAGGGGAAGTACCGGGGAGCTGTTTTTT. This gives the protein CASSFDRGSTGELFF.

The V call is TRBV13, the J call TRBJ2-1; D is uncertain. The CDR3 consists of 13 residues. Germline CDR1 and CDR2: PRHDT and FYEKMQ (reference sequence). Trimming cost V 3 bases and J 4 bases, with 7 bases left between them. CDR3 coding DNA: TGTGCCAGCAGCTTTTACCCTTACAATGAGCAGTTCTTC. It codes for CASSFYPYNEQFF.

This clonotype showed up many times. The chain employs TRBV7-2 and TRBJ2-3; 9 bases map to TRBD1. V was pared by 5 bases and J by 3 bases, with 9 bases of the junction left unmatched. Per the germline V gene, CDR1 is SGHTA and CDR2 is FQGNSA. The CDR3 is 16 amino acids. The DNA of the CDR3 is TGTGCCAGCAGCCACAGGGGGCGCAGGGAAACAGATACGCAGTATTTT. Amino acid sequence: CASSHRGRRETDTQYF.

This clonotype was seen more than once but under ten times. This chain links TRBV7-9 with TRBJ2-1; D unclear. The CDR3 is 15 residues long. Trimming removed 5 bases from V and 0 bases from J, with 11 bases in between. Germline assignment: CDR1 SEHNR and CDR2 FQNEAQ (reference sequence). CDR3 region: CASSPPVPSYNEQFF. The CDR3 nucleotides read TGTGCCAGCAGCCCGCCTGTCCCCTCCTACAATGAGCAGTTCTTC.

The V call is TRBV20-1, the J call TRBJ2-7; TRBD1 might be the D (7 bases). The germline V and J ends were trimmed by 6 bases and 3 bases, with 18 bases remaining between them. The CDR3 runs 14 residues. In germline, CDR1 is DFQATT, CDR2 SNEGSKA (reference sequence). DNA of the CDR3: TGCAGTGCACCTAACAGGGGAGGAGTCTACGAGCAGTACTTC. Protein: CSAPNRGGVYEQYF.

This clonotype has ten or more counts. The CDR3 sequence: CASSGQGSTGELFF. In nucleotides, the CDR3 is TGTGCCAGCAGTGGCCAGGGGAGCACCGGGGAGCTGTTTTTT. The chain couples TRBV13 to TRBJ2-2, with TRBD1 as a possible D gene (6 bases). Per germline, CDR1 PRHDT and CDR2 FYEKMQ (reference sequence). Deletions cut 6 bases from V and 4 bases from J, with 12 bases between. This CDR3 comprises 14 residues.

The sample holds many counts of this clonotype. The chain is built from TRBV7-9 and TRBJ2-3; no clear D gene. This CDR3 comprises 14 residues. Trimming removed 1 base from V and 2 bases from J, with 7 bases in between. Germline loops: CDR1 SEHNR, CDR2 FQNEAQ (reference sequence). CDR3 nucleotide sequence: TGTGCCAGCAGCTTAGGTCGGCCCACAGATACGCAGTATTTT. It yields the protein CASSLGRPTDTQYF.